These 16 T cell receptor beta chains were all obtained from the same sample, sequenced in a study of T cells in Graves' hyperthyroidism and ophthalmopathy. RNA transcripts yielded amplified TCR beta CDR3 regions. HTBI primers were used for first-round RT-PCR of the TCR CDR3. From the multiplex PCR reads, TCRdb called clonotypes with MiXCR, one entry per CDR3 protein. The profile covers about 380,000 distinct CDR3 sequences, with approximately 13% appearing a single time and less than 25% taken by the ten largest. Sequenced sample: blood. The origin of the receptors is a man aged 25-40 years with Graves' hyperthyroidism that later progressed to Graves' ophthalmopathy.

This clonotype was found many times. As DNA, the CDR3 is TGTGCCAGCAGCCCACCCGGGGGGGGATACAATGAGCAGTTCTTC. Its translation is CASSPPGGGYNEQFF. This chain uses TRBV7-9 with TRBJ2-1; 8 bases are a match to TRBD2. After removal of 5 bases from V and 4 bases from J, the junction contained 7 bases not matched to a gene. Germline V gene data show CDR1 as SEHNR and CDR2 as FQNEAQ (reference sequence). CDR3 length: 15 residues. The full variable domain, completed using reference TRBV7-9 and TRBJ2-1, is DTGVSQNPRHKITKRGQNVTFRCDPISEHNRLYWYRQTLGQGPEFLTYFQNEAQLEKSRLLSDRFSAERPKGSFSTLEIQRTEQGDSAMYLCASSPPGGGYNEQFFGPGTRLTVL.

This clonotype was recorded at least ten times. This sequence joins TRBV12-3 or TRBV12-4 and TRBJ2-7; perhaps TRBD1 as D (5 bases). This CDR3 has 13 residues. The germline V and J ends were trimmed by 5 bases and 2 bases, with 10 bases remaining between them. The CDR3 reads CASSRTSPYEQYF. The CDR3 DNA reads TGTGCCAGCAGTCGGACATCCCCCTACGAGCAGTACTTC.

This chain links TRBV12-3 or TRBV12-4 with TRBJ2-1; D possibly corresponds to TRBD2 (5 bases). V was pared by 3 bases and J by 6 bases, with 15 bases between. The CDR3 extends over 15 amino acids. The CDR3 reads CASSFSSGLGNEQFF. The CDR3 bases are TGTGCCAGCAGTTTCTCGTCGGGATTGGGCAATGAGCAGTTCTTC.

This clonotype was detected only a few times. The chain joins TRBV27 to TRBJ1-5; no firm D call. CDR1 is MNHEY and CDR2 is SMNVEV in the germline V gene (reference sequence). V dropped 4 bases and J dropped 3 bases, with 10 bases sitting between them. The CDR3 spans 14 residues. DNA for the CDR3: TGTGCCAGCAGTTCAATTAATAACAATCAGCCCCAGCATTTT. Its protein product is CASSSINNNQPQHF.

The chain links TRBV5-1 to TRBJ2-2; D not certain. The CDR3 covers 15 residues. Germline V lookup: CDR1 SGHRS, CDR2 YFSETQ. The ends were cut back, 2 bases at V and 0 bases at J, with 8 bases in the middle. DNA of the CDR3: TGCGCCAGCAGCTTCAGCAACGCGAACACCGGGGAGCTGTTTTTT. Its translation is CASSFSNANTGELFF.

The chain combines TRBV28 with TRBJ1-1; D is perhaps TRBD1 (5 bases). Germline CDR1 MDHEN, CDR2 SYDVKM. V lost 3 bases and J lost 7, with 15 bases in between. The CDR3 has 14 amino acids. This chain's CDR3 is CASSFPGFGNEAFF. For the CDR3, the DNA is TGTGCCAGCAGTTTTCCAGGGTTCGGCAATGAAGCTTTCTTT.

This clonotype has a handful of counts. CDR3 DNA: TGTGCCAGCAGCTTCTCCCAGGGGGCCTACGAGCAGTACTTC. As protein: CASSFSQGAYEQYF. The chain joins TRBV7-2 to TRBJ2-7; TRBD1 aligns across 7 bases. The germline CDR1 and CDR2 sequences are SGHTA and FQGNSA. The CDR3 totals 14 residues. J was trimmed by 2 bases and V by 3 bases; bases with no gene match: 4.

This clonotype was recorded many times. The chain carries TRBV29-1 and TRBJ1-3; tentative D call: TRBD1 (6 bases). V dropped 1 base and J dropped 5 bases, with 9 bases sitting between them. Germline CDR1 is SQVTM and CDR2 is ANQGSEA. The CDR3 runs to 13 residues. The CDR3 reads CSVEVDRRNTIYF. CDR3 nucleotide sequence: TGCAGCGTTGAAGTCGACAGGAGAAACACCATATATTTT.

CDR3 sequence reads: CASSQDESRGYGYTF. CDR3 bases: TGTGCCAGCAGCCAAGATGAGTCCAGGGGCTATGGCTACACCTTC. V gene TRBV4-2 combines with J gene TRBJ1-2, with D perhaps TRBD1 (6 bases). The CDR3 runs to 15 residues. Germline CDR1 reads LGHNA; CDR2 reads YNFKEQ. V lost 0 bases, J lost 4 bases, and 12 bases lay in between.

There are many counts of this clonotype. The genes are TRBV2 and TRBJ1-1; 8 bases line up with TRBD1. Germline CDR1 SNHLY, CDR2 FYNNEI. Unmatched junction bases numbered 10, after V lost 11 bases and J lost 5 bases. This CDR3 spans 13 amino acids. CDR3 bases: TGTGCCGGGGAGACAGGGGATGAAACTGAAGCTTTCTTT. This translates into CAGETGDETEAFF. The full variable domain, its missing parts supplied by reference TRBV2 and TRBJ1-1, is EPEVTQTPSHQVTQMGQEVILRCVPISNHLYFYWYRQILGQKVEFLVSFYNNEISEKSEIFDDQFSVERPDGSNFTLKIRSTKLEDSAMYFCAGETGDETEAFFGQGTRLTVV.

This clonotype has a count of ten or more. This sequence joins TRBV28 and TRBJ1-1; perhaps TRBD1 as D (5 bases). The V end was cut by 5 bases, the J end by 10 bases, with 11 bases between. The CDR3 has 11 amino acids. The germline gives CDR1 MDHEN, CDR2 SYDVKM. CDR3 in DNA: TGTGCCAGCAGTGGCCCGGGGGGAGCTTTCTTT. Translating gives CASSGPGGAFF. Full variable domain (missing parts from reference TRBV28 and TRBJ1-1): DVKVTQSSRYLVKRTGEKVFLECVQDMDHENMFWYRQDPGLGLRLIYFSYDVKMKEKGDIPEGYSVSREKKERFSLILESASTNQTSMYLCASSGPGGAFFGQGTRLTVV.

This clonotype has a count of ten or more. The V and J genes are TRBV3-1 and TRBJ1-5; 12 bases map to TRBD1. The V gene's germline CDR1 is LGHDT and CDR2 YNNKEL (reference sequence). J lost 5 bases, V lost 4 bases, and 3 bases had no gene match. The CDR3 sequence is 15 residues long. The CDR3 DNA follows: TGTGCCAGCAGCCCCGGGACAGGGGGCTATCAGCCCCAGCATTTT. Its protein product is CASSPGTGGYQPQHF.

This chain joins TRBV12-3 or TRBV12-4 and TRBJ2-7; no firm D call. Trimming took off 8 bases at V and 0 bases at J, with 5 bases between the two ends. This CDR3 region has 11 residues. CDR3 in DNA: TGTGCCAGCGGTTACTCCTACGAGCAGTACTTC. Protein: CASGYSYEQYF.

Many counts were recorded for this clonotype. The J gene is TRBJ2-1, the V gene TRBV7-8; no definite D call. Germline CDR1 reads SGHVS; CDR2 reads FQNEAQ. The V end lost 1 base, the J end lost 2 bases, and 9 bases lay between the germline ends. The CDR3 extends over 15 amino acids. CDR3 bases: TGTGCCAGCAGCTTAGACCCGGGCCCCTACAATGAGCAGTTCTTC. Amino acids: CASSLDPGPYNEQFF.

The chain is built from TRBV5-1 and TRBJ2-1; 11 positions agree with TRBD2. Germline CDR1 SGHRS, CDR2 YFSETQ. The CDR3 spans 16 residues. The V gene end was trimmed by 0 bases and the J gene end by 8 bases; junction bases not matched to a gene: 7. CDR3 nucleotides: TGCGCCAGCAGCTTGGATAGCGGGGGGGAGGGGTATGAGCAGTTCTTC. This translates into CASSLDSGGEGYEQFF.

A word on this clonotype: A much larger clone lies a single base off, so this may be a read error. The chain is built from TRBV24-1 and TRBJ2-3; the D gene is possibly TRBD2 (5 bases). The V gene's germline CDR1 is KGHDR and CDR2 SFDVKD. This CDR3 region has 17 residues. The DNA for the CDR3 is TGTGCCGCCAGTGATTTCGGAACTAGAGCCTCACGGGATACGCAGTATTTT. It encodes CAASDFGTRASRDTQYF.